A single T cell receptor (beta chain) is shown here with its context. This clonotype turned up a few times. Its target antigen remains unknown. Base qualities are not provided; no much larger clone lies one nucleotide away. This entry comes from a study of blood T cells in healthy people across ages (dated by TCRdb to between 2014 and 2017). About the full investigation: In model experiments, template switching captured roughly one uniquely barcoded TCR beta cDNA molecule for every two T cells. Four age groups were formed from the donors: young (average approximately 15 years), middle-aged (just under 40), aged (about 62) and long-lived (more than 75). The study analyzed two additional independent replicas of 1 million unique cDNA reads from the same blood draw for two donors, one aged 18 to 30 and one aged 80 or older. To avoid experimental bias, donors of different ages were spread randomly across the sequencing lanes. Age-related changes in TCR beta repertoire diversity were measured in the study by deep sequencing normalized with unique cDNA molecular identifiers. Findings and caveats that apply to the study as a whole: Compared with the aged group, the long-lived group had more naive CD4+ T cells, fewer expanded clones and increased TCR diversity, a pattern suggesting age selection. Because donor CMV infection status was unknown, age-related changes in expanded clonotypes were potentially confounded. A strong correlation was found between observed TCR beta diversity and the percentage of naive T cells measured by flow cytometry. Bulk unsorted PBMC profiling prevented conclusive comparison of naive and antigen-experienced compartments. Estimates of total diversity based on one million sequenced T cells were regarded as lower bounds and as underestimates. Observed TCR beta diversity per million T cells fell roughly linearly with age, and a significant reduction was already apparent by age around 44.

Systemically healthy Caucasian individuals from Russia, about 38 in total and aged about 6 to 100 years, were included as donors. About 9.1 milliliters of peripheral blood were collected from each donor into EDTA-treated Vacutainer tubes. Ficoll-Paque density-gradient centrifugation was used to isolate PBMCs, with at least 6.5 million per sample. Trizol reagent was used to extract total RNA from PBMCs, with at least 6 micrograms per sample. For every donor, flow cytometry on a PBMC aliquot measured the percentage of naive CD45RAhigh/CD27high T cells. The library was obtained by 5' RACE. The instrument was an Illumina HiSeq 2500. The second PCR ran for about 7 to 11 cycles and used a J-beta primer mix along with a sample-barcoded 5' primer. A template-switch 5' adaptor carrying 12 random nucleotides introduced a unique molecular identifier onto each TCR beta cDNA molecule. Each sample yielded at least 3 million CDR3-containing paired-end reads. The Mint cDNA synthesis kit, primed by a TRBC-specific oligonucleotide, was used to synthesize first-strand cDNA from all RNA. After uracil-DNA glycosylase treatment, a first 18-cycle PCR used universal primers M1SS and BC2_uni_R on all cDNA. On the authors' methods: Each sample was normalized by randomly selecting 1 million high-quality reads, each carrying a distinct molecular identifier. Reads sharing molecular identifiers were discarded rather than binned into consensus sequences. MiTCR, set to a Q25 quality threshold and the strictest error-elimination algorithm, was used for CDR3 identification, clonotype clustering and error correction. A nonparametric unseen species model using Euler transformation provided a lower-bound estimate of total TCR beta diversity. TCRdb reprocessed the public reads (quality trimming at Q25 with fastp, clone calling with MiXCR) and kept in-frame beta chains. Rows matching on CDR3 protein sequence are summarized as one entry with the most common DNA and genes. The V and J calls were not made by the authors but by TCRdb's processing. For this sample there are some 800,000 distinct CDR3 sequences; under 45% appear just once. The biggest ten clones account for roughly a fifth of the sample.

Counted from cysteine to phenylalanine, this CDR3 has 14 amino acids. Only the CDR3 region is kept as DNA, spanning 42 bases read in frame from base 1. V trim: 11 bases; J trim: 4 bases; unmatched bases: 14. CDR1 and CDR2 were assigned from the germline V gene as ENHRY and SYGVKD. The sequencing sample was made of blood. The TCR originated in a man aged 55 to 69 in good health. The sequence links TRBV10-3 to TRBJ2-7, with 7 central nucleotides matching TRBD1. The nucleotide sequence is given as TGTGCCTCACGGACTCCAGGGGGTCAGTACGAGCAGTACTTC. Translation gives CASRTPGGQYEQYF.